This T cell receptor (beta chain) was recorded in a study of blood T cell repertoires in COVID-19. The trim removed 0 bases at V and 4 bases at J, leaving 5 bases unmatched. This CDR3 has 15 amino acids. CDR1 LNHNV and CDR2 YYDKDF come from the germline V gene (reference sequence). Libraries were prepared by immunoSEQ multiplex PCR; TCRdb keeps only in-frame clonotypes and omits some of them. The data show around 200,000 clones, 80% to 90% seen once. The chain links TRBV15 to TRBJ2-5, with TRBD1 identical over 7 bases. This TCR was recovered from a middle-aged man with active or convalescent COVID-19. Input material: peripheral blood. CDR3 nucleotide sequence: TGTGCCACCAGCAGAGATAACAGGGGCGTAGAGACCCAGTACTTC. This translates into CATSRDNRGVETQYF.